Listed below are T cell receptor beta chains from one sample, sequenced in a study of blood T cells in healthy people across ages. TCRdb itself ran the 5' RACE reads through MiXCR, one entry per CDR3 protein. The sample shows about a million distinct CDR3 sequences, 35% to 40% of them seen only once. Sample: blood. The receptors stem from a man between 18 and 35 years old in good health. Both conserved end residues are part of each CDR3. The D gene is left open where the match is weak. Part of the rows lack a size; the others show once, few, many or a class for expanded clones.

j_gene | d_gene | v_gene | abundance | CDR3nt | CDR3aa
TRBJ2-7 | TRBD1 | TRBV6-2/TRBV6-3 | - | TGTGCCAGCAGTTACGAGATGGACAGGAGATACGAGCAGTACTTC | CASSYEMDRRYEQYF
TRBJ2-1 | - | TRBV3-1 | many | TGTGCCAGCAGCCAAGTGCCGAACAGATACAATGAGCAGTTCTTC | CASSQVPNRYNEQFF
TRBJ1-1 | - | TRBV7-2 | - | TGTGCCAGCAGCTCCTATCGCACTGAAGCTTTCTTT | CASSSYRTEAFF
TRBJ1-5 | - | TRBV6-5 | - | TGTGCCAGCAGTTACCGGGGACACTCCAACAATCAGCCCCAGCATTTT | CASSYRGHSNNQPQHF
TRBJ2-1 | - | TRBV9 | - | TGTGCCAGCAGCCTCCGCGGGGTACCATACAATGAGCAGTTCTTC | CASSLRGVPYNEQFF
TRBJ1-2 | - | TRBV20-1 | - | TGCAGTGCTAGTGGGGGTGGCTACACCTTC | CSASGGGYTF
TRBJ2-1 | TRBD2 | TRBV12-3/TRBV12-4 | - | TGTGCCAGCAGGCTTTCTAGCGGGGGGACTCCTTACAATGAGCAGTTCTTC | CASRLSSGGTPYNEQFF
TRBJ1-1 | - | TRBV7-6 | few | TGTGCCAGCAGCTTAAGGTACGTGTACATGAACACTGAAGCTTTCTTT | CASSLRYVYMNTEAFF
TRBJ1-2 | TRBD1 | TRBV7-2 | - | TGTGTCAGCAGCTTGGACAGGGAGTATGGCTACACCTTC | CVSSLDREYGYTF
TRBJ2-7 | - | TRBV7-9 | - | TGTGCCAGCAGCAGTGACCGGGACGATTACGAGCAGTACTTC | CASSSDRDDYEQYF
TRBJ2-3 | - | TRBV7-8 | - | TGTGCCAGCAACGACCGGAGCGACAGCGCCACAGATACGCAGTATTTT | CASNDRSDSATDTQYF
TRBJ1-4 | - | TRBV27 | many | TGTGCCAGCAGTAGTAGGGTCGGAGAAAAACTGTTTTTT | CASSSRVGEKLFF
TRBJ2-5 | TRBD1 | TRBV9 | - | TGTGCCAGCAGCGTATCGGGACAGGGGAATGAGCAGTACTTC | CASSVSGQGNEQYF
TRBJ1-4 | - | TRBV4-3 | few | TGCGCCAGCAGCCAAGAAGGGTTGGTGGATGAAAAACTGTTTTTT | CASSQEGLVDEKLFF
TRBJ1-1 | - | TRBV9 | - | TGTGCCAGCAGCGCGAGTGGGGACTCCCAGAACACTGAAGCTTTCTTT | CASSASGDSQNTEAFF
TRBJ1-2 | - | TRBV6-1 | few | TGTGCCAGCAGTCCAGGGATTGCAGGGCAGGGGCGGAACTATGGCTACACCTTC | CASSPGIAGQGRNYGYTF
TRBJ2-7 | - | TRBV7-2 | - | TGTGCCGGCAGCTCCGGGTCCCCCTACGAGCAGTACTTC | CAGSSGSPYEQYF
TRBJ1-2 | - | TRBV7-2 | few | TGTGCCAGCAGCTTAGCCCTCGGGTTAGCTAACTATGGCTACACCTTC | CASSLALGLANYGYTF
TRBJ2-1 | TRBD2 | TRBV25-1 | - | TGTGCCAGCAGTGAATATGGTAGCGGGGCACTCCCAGTTTACAATGAGCAGTTCTTC | CASSEYGSGALPVYNEQFF
TRBJ1-2 | - | TRBV7-2 | - | TGTGCCAGCAGCCAACACACGACAGCCTCTAACTATGGCTACACCTTC | CASSQHTTASNYGYTF
TRBJ2-3 | TRBD1 | TRBV7-2 | few | TGTGCCAGCAGCTTTTGGGTCGGACAGGCAGATACGCAGTATTTT | CASSFWVGQADTQYF
TRBJ1-4 | - | TRBV7-2 | - | TGTGCCAGCAGCTTAAAAGGGACAAATAATGAAAAACTGTTTTTT | CASSLKGTNNEKLFF
TRBJ2-6 | - | TRBV27 | few | TGTGCCAGCAGTCGGGTCTCTGGTGCCAACGTCCTGACTTTC | CASSRVSGANVLTF
TRBJ1-2 | - | TRBV4-3 | - | TGCGCCAGCAGCCAAGATTGGCAGAGTTCGGGCTATGGCTACACCTTC | CASSQDWQSSGYGYTF
TRBJ1-5 | - | TRBV4-1 | - | TGCGCCAGCAGCCAAAACCGACGGCCCTATAGCAATCAGCCCCAGCATTTT | CASSQNRRPYSNQPQHF
TRBJ2-3 | - | TRBV6-5 | few | TGTGCCAGCAGTAGGGGATCGTTCGGAGATACGCAGTATTTT | CASSRGSFGDTQYF
TRBJ1-2 | - | TRBV3-1 | - | TGTGCCAGCAGCGACTATGATATGGAGTCTAGTAGCTACACCTTC | CASSDYDMESSSYTF
TRBJ2-1 | - | TRBV14 | - | TGTGCCAGCAGCCAAGTGTACCGGGATGACAATGAGCAGTTCTTC | CASSQVYRDDNEQFF
TRBJ2-5 | - | TRBV3-1 | few | TGTGCCAGCAGCCAAGATGGGCTGGGGGAGACCCAGTACTTC | CASSQDGLGETQYF
TRBJ2-3 | - | TRBV7-6 | - | TGTGCCAGCAGCCTCGGGACTTACCGTGATACGCAGTATTTT | CASSLGTYRDTQYF
TRBJ1-2 | - | TRBV7-9 | few | TGTGCCAGCAGCCCTCGGGACCGCCGATATGGCTACACCTTC | CASSPRDRRYGYTF
TRBJ2-5 | TRBD1 | TRBV3-1 | many | TGTGCCAGCAGCCAAGTAAGGGTGGACAGGACCTATATGGAGACCCAGTACTTC | CASSQVRVDRTYMETQYF
TRBJ1-1 | - | TRBV10-3 | - | TGTGCCACCACCCGGACAGAACCGAACACTGAAGCTTTCTTT | CATTRTEPNTEAFF
TRBJ2-5 | - | TRBV5-4 | - | TGTGCCAGCAGCTTGTCAGGTCGCGGAGAACACCAAGAGACCCAGTACTTC | CASSLSGRGEHQETQYF
TRBJ1-1 | - | TRBV7-9 | few | TGTGCCAGCAGCTCCACCCGGACAGTTATGAACACTGAAGCTTTCTTT | CASSSTRTVMNTEAFF
TRBJ2-3 | TRBD1 | TRBV5-1 | few | TGCGCCAGCAGCTTGTCCCCCACCCCCCATAGGTCCGGGACAGACACAGATACGCAGTATTTT | CASSLSPTPHRSGTDTDTQYF
TRBJ1-4 | TRBD1 | TRBV6-1 | - | TGTGCCAGCAGTCAAGCGGGACAGGCTAATGAAAAACTGTTTTTT | CASSQAGQANEKLFF
TRBJ1-6 | TRBD1 | TRBV2 | once | TGTGCCAGCCTCCGGGACAGCCCTAATTCACCCCTCCACTTT | CASLRDSPNSPLHF
TRBJ1-4 | - | TRBV20-1 | - | TGCAGTGCTCTCCGGCGGTCAACTAATGAAAAACTGTTTTTT | CSALRRSTNEKLFF
TRBJ1-2 | - | TRBV24-1 | few | TGTGCCACCAGTGAAACGGGGGGGCATGGCTACACCTTC | CATSETGGHGYTF
TRBJ2-5 | - | TRBV2 | - | TGTGCCAGCAGTGAAAGGGGGAGAGAGACCCAGTACTTC | CASSERGRETQYF
TRBJ2-7 | - | TRBV29-1 | few | TGCAGCGTTGAAGAGAAAGGACCGAGCTCCTACGAGCAGTACTTC | CSVEEKGPSSYEQYF
TRBJ2-1 | TRBD2 | TRBV9 | - | TGTGCCAGCAGCCCGAGTGGGACTAGCGGGGGTGAGCAGTTCTTC | CASSPSGTSGGEQFF
TRBJ2-1 | - | TRBV6-2/TRBV6-3 | many | TGTGCCAGCAGTTACAAAGGCAATGAGCAGTTCTTC | CASSYKGNEQFF
TRBJ2-1 | TRBD1 | TRBV20-1 | - | TGCAGTGCTAGTGGCCGGGACAGGGGGCTCTATGAGCAGTTCTTC | CSASGRDRGLYEQFF
TRBJ2-3 | - | TRBV12-3/TRBV12-4 | - | TGTGCCTTACGCCGTATAACTAGCACAGATACGCAGTATTTT | CALRRITSTDTQYF
TRBJ2-3 | TRBD2 | TRBV7-2 | - | TGTGCCGGCAGCTTAGGTACTAGCGGCCTCACAGATACGCAGTATTTT | CAGSLGTSGLTDTQYF
TRBJ2-1 | - | TRBV7-2 | few | TGTGCCAGCAGGTCCGGGACAAACTTCTACAATGAGCAGTTCTTC | CASRSGTNFYNEQFF
TRBJ1-5 | - | TRBV2 | - | TGTGCCAGCAGCGAGGACGCTGCAAATCAGCCCCAGCATTTT | CASSEDAANQPQHF
TRBJ1-2 | - | TRBV14 | - | TGTGCCAGCAGCCAAGAATCCAGGGACTTCTGGTATGGCTACACCTTC | CASSQESRDFWYGYTF
TRBJ2-2 | TRBD1 | TRBV20-1 | - | TGCAGTGCTCCAGGACAGGGTACCGGGGAGCTGTTTTTT | CSAPGQGTGELFF
TRBJ2-7 | - | TRBV10-3 | - | TGTGCCATCAGTGAGTCGGGCAGGCCCTGGGAGGAGTACTTC | CAISESGRPWEEYF
TRBJ1-1 | - | TRBV20-1 | - | TGCAGTGCTAGACGGGGGGTCCCTACCACTGAAGCTTTCTTT | CSARRGVPTTEAFF
TRBJ1-2 | - | TRBV12-3/TRBV12-4 | few | TGTGCCAGCAGTTTCCGGATCCCCGAGGGAGGCTACACCTTC | CASSFRIPEGGYTF
TRBJ1-5 | - | TRBV20-1 | - | TGCAGTGCTAGAGATGGGGGCAATCAGCCCCAGCATTTT | CSARDGGNQPQHF
TRBJ2-7 | - | TRBV20-1 | - | TGCAGTGCTAGCCGGGACCGACTCTACGAGCAGTACTTC | CSASRDRLYEQYF
TRBJ1-1 | - | TRBV6-1 | few | TGTGCCAGCAGTGATGAGGGGATGAACACTGAAGCTTTCTTT | CASSDEGMNTEAFF